A single sample is the source of the 21 T cell receptor beta chains below, sequenced in a study of OX40 agonist ivuxolimab in advanced cancers. Sequencing used immunoSEQ multiplex PCR; TCRdb keeps in-frame clones, though not all of them. The sample has 65,000 to 100,000 clones, under 90% seen once. Sequences were derived from CD4+ or CD8+ T cells sorted from blood, sampled in a trial of the OX40 agonist ivuxolimab. These receptor sequences come from an adult with an advanced solid tumor such as melanoma, head and neck, liver or kidney cancer.

The CDR3 loop is CASSPGFLGGVDEQFF. Written as DNA, the CDR3 is TGTGCCAGCAGCCCAGGATTTCTCGGGGGGGTCGATGAGCAGTTCTTC. This chain links TRBV14 with TRBJ2-1; 8 bases map to TRBD2. Per germline, CDR1 SGHDN and CDR2 FVKESK. The junction had 13 bases not matched to a gene; V was cut back by 4 bases and J by 8 bases. This CDR3 is 16 amino acids long.

This chain's CDR3 is CASSSWGGYTDTQYF. The DNA for the CDR3 is TGTGCCAGCAGCTCATGGGGGGGGTACACAGATACGCAGTATTTT. The rearrangement links TRBV11-3 to TRBJ2-3, with 7 bases identical to TRBD2. The germline V gene has CDR1 SGHNT and CDR2 YENEEA. With V trimmed by 4 bases and J by 2 bases, 6 bases remained unmatched. The CDR3 contains 15 residues. Using reference TRBV11-3 and TRBJ2-3 for the parts outside the CDR3, the full variable domain is EAGVVQSPRYKIIEKKQPVAFWCNPISGHNTLYWYLQNLGQGPELLIRYENEEAVDDSQLPKDRFSAERLKGVDSTLKIQPAELGDSAVYLCASSSWGGYTDTQYFGPGTRLTVL.

The chain links TRBV7-2 to TRBJ1-2, with TRBD1 matching 11 bases. The germline V gene encodes CDR1 SGHTA and CDR2 FQGNSA. This CDR3 is built from 15 residues. V dropped 5 bases and J dropped 6; count of bases not matched to a gene: 8. DNA of the CDR3: TGTGCCAGCAGCGAAGCCGGGACAGGGGGGCATGGCTACACCTTC. It codes for CASSEAGTGGHGYTF.

The V and J genes are TRBV27 and TRBJ2-1; D not certain. Germline V gene sequence: CDR1 MNHEY, CDR2 SMNVEV (reference sequence). The CDR3 is made up of 13 amino acids. The germline V and J ends were trimmed by 4 bases and 12 bases, with 16 bases remaining between them. Here the CDR3 reads CASSSPNRLGQFF. The CDR3 DNA sequence: TGTGCCAGCAGTTCCCCTAATCGTCTCGGGCAGTTCTTC.

The gene calls are TRBV28 and TRBJ2-6; unclear D gene. Germline V gives CDR1 MDHEN, CDR2 SYDVKM. This CDR3 region has 15 residues. The V end was cut by 2 bases, the J end by 0 bases, with 5 bases between. The CDR3 nucleotides are TGTGCCAGCAGTTTAAGATACTCTGGGGCCAACGTCCTGACTTTC. This codes for CASSLRYSGANVLTF.

The J gene is TRBJ2-7, the V gene TRBV5-1; 11 nucleotides align to TRBD1. V lost 4 bases and J lost 6; bases outside the gene matches: 6. Germline CDR1 SGHRS, CDR2 YFSETQ. The CDR3 has 14 residues. The CDR3 is CASSTGQGAGEQYV. CDR3 bases: TGCGCCAGCAGCACCGGACAGGGGGCGGGCGAGCAGTACGTC.

The genes are TRBV7-8 and TRBJ1-4; TRBD1 agrees at 9 bases. This CDR3 comprises 16 residues. After removal of 0 bases from V and 7 bases from J, the junction contained 6 bases not matched to a gene. Germline V gene lookup returns CDR1 SGHVS and CDR2 FQNEAQ. The CDR3 DNA reads as TGTGCCAGCAGCTTAGCTAATACAGGGGGCGGTGAAAAACTGTTTTTT. The encoded protein is CASSLANTGGGEKLFF.

The J gene is TRBJ2-7, the V gene TRBV7-9; possible D gene TRBD2, 6 bases. The CDR3 sequence is 14 residues long. Trimming cost V 0 bases and J 2 bases, with 8 bases left between them. Germline V lookup: CDR1 SEHNR, CDR2 FQNEAQ (reference sequence). As DNA, the CDR3 is TGTGCCAGCAGCTTAGCGGGAGGACCCTACGAGCAGTACTTC. Amino acid sequence: CASSLAGGPYEQYF.

A remark on this clone: The same CDR3 arises from other DNA sequences in this sample as well. This chain joins TRBV7-9 and TRBJ2-3; D remains unclear. Germline V lookup: CDR1 SEHNR, CDR2 FQNEAQ (reference sequence). V shed 1 base and J shed 0 bases, with 5 bases lying between them. The CDR3 length is 14 residues. In DNA, the CDR3 is TGTGCCAGCAGCTTAGAACGAAGCACAGATACGCAGTATTTT. It yields the protein CASSLERSTDTQYF.

The chain recombines TRBV11-2 with TRBJ2-2, with D possibly TRBD2 on 6 matching bases. V lost 0 bases and J lost 0, with 8 bases in between. In germline, CDR1 is SGHAT, CDR2 FQNNGV. This CDR3 spans 16 amino acids. CDR3 residues: CASSLEGGSNTGELFF. As DNA, the CDR3 is TGTGCCAGCAGCTTAGAGGGGGGTTCGAACACCGGGGAGCTGTTTTTT.

This clone was counted a few times. J is TRBJ2-1 and V is TRBV19; D is ambiguous. V was trimmed by 3 bases and J by 0 bases, leaving 12 bases between them. CDR1 is LNHDA and CDR2 is SQIVND in the germline V gene (reference sequence). The CDR3 has 16 residues. CDR3 nucleotide sequence: TGTGCCAGTAGTATGGGCGGCTACAGCTCCTACAATGAGCAGTTCTTC. Translated, it gives CASSMGGYSSYNEQFF.

J is TRBJ2-4 and V is TRBV27; D gene uncertain. Germline CDR1 MNHEY, CDR2 SMNVEV (reference sequence). Trimming removed 7 bases at V and 6 bases at J, with 7 bases between. The CDR3 totals 11 residues. CDR3 in amino acids: CASMLRNIQYF. The CDR3 DNA is TGTGCCAGCATGTTACGAAACATTCAGTACTTC.

J is TRBJ2-3 and V is TRBV13; TRBD2 aligns across 7 bases. CDR1 is PRHDT and CDR2 is FYEKMQ in the germline V gene (reference sequence). Trimming cost V 5 bases and J 5 bases; bases outside gene matches: 7. The CDR3 contains 14 residues. In nucleotides, the CDR3 is TGTGCCAGCAGCCTTCCCTGGGGGGGAGATACGCAGTATTTT. This gives the protein CASSLPWGGDTQYF. The entire variable domain, with the rest obtained from reference TRBV13 and TRBJ2-3, is as follows: AAGVIQSPRHLIKEKRETATLKCYPIPRHDTVYWYQQGPGQDPQFLISFYEKMQSDKGSIPDRFSAQQFSDYHSELNMSSLELGDSALYFCASSLPWGGDTQYFGPGTRLTVL.

The chain recombines TRBV5-4 with TRBJ2-6, with TRBD1 matching 7 bases. With 2 bases clipped from V and 4 bases from J, the junction kept 6 bases outside the gene matches. Germline assignment: CDR1 SGHNT and CDR2 YYREEE (reference sequence). The length of the CDR3 is 16 residues. CDR3 coding DNA: TGTGCCAGCAGCTTCGACAGGGTTCGAGGGGCCAACGTCCTGACTTTC. It yields the protein CASSFDRVRGANVLTF. The whole variable domain, filled in from reference TRBV5-4 and TRBJ2-6, reads ETGVTQSPTHLIKTRGQQVTLRCSSQSGHNTVSWYQQALGQGPQFIFQYYREEENGRGNFPPRFSGLQFPNYSSELNVNALELDDSALYLCASSFDRVRGANVLTFGAGSRLTVL.

The chain links TRBV4-1 to TRBJ2-3; TRBD2 matches 7 bases. After removal of 7 bases from V and 2 bases from J, the junction contained 9 bases not matched to a gene. The V gene's germline CDR1 is MGHRA and CDR2 YSYEKL. The CDR3 consists of 15 residues. The CDR3 nucleotides read TGCGCCAGCACCAAATGGGGGGGGTCCACAGATACGCAGTATTTT. Its protein is CASTKWGGSTDTQYF.

The J gene is TRBJ2-2, the V gene TRBV28; 10 nucleotides agree with TRBD2. Germline V gene sequence: CDR1 MDHEN, CDR2 SYDVKM. Trimming took 2 bases from V and 4 from J; bases not matched to a gene: 4. The CDR3 runs to 16 residues. CDR3 protein: CASSLERGGITGELFF. CDR3 nucleotide sequence: TGTGCCAGCAGTTTAGAGCGGGGGGGCATCACCGGGGAGCTGTTTTTT.

This clone was seen a few times. The chain links TRBV11-3 to TRBJ2-1; D tentatively reads TRBD1 or TRBD2 (6 bases each). Germline-derived CDR1 and CDR2 are SGHNT and YENEEA. The CDR3 runs 13 residues. Trimming took off 1 base at V and 8 bases at J, with 9 bases between the two ends. The CDR3 protein is CASSLVGGDEQFF. The DNA for the CDR3 is TGTGCCAGCAGCTTAGTCGGGGGCGATGAGCAGTTCTTC.

The genes are TRBV18 and TRBJ1-2; TRBD1 is a possible D gene (5 bases). This CDR3 contains 17 residues. V gave up 6 bases and J gave up 6 bases, with 26 bases separating them. Germline V gives CDR1 KGHSH, CDR2 LQKENI. The CDR3 loop reads CASSAIAGPPRDNGYTF. As DNA, the CDR3 is TGTGCCAGCTCGGCGATTGCAGGTCCCCCCAGGGATAATGGCTACACCTTC. Looking up the rest from reference TRBV18 and TRBJ1-2 gives the full variable domain: NAGVMQNPRHLVRRRGQEARLRCSPMKGHSHVYWYRQLPEEGLKFMVYLQKENIIDESGMPKERFSAEFPKEGPSILRIQQVVRGDSAAYFCASSAIAGPPRDNGYTFGSGTRLTVV.

This clone has a single count. The V gene is TRBV9, the J gene TRBJ1-4, with TRBD1 matching 7 bases. This CDR3 has 15 residues. The V segment lost 0 bases and the J segment 7 bases; nucleotides outside the gene matches: 6. Germline values: CDR1 SGDLS, CDR2 YYNGEE. The CDR3 spells CASSVEGTAAEKLFF. CDR3 in DNA: TGTGCCAGCAGCGTAGAAGGGACAGCGGCTGAAAAACTGTTTTTT.

On this clone itself: The same CDR3 also results from other DNA sequences found in this sample. V is TRBV30 and J is TRBJ1-1, with 10 positions matching TRBD1. V shed 1 base and J 4 bases; nucleotides not matched to a gene: 0. Germline V gives CDR1 GTSNPN, CDR2 SVGIG (reference sequence). The CDR3 has 13 residues. The CDR3 spells CAWSGTGGTEAFF. The CDR3 DNA reads TGTGCCTGGAGTGGGACAGGGGGCACTGAAGCTTTCTTT.

The rearrangement uses TRBV15 and TRBJ1-2, with 8 bases lining up with TRBD1. V lost 0 bases to trimming and J lost 5 bases; unmatched junction nucleotides: 5. The CDR3 loop spans 15 amino acids. Germline V lookup: CDR1 LNHNV, CDR2 YYDKDF (reference sequence). The CDR3 DNA sequence: TGTGCCACCAGCAGAGATCAAACAGGGGGGTATGGCTACACCTTC. This encodes CATSRDQTGGYGYTF.